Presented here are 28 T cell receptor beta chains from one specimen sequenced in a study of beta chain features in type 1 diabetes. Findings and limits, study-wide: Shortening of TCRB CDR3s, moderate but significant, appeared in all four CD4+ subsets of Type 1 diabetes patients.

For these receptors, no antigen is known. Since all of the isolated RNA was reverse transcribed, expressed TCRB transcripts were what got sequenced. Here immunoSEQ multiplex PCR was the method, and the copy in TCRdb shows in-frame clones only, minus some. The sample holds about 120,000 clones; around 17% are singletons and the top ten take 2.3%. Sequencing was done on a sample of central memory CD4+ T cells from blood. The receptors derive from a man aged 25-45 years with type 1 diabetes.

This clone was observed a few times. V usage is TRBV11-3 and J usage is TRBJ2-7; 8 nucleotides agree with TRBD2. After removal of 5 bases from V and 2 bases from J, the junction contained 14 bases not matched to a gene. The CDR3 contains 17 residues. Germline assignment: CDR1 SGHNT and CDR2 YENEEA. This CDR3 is CASSPGYGGGTTYEQYF. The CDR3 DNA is TGTGCCAGCAGCCCGGGGTACGGCGGGGGGACCACCTACGAGCAGTACTTC.

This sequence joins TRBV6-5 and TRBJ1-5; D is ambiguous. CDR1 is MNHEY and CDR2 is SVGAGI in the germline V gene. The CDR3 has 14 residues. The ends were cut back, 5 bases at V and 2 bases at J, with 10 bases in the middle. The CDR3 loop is CASSTRSGNQPQHF. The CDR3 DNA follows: TGTGCCAGCAGTACCCGTTCCGGCAATCAGCCCCAGCATTTT.

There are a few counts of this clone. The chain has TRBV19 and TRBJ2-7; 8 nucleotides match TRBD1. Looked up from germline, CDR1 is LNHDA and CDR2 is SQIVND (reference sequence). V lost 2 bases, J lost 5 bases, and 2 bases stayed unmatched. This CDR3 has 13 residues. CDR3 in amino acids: CASSIQGADEQYF. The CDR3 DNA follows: TGTGCCAGTAGTATACAGGGGGCGGACGAGCAGTACTTC. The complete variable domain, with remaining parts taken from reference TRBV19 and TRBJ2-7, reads DGGITQSPKYLFRKEGQNVTLSCEQNLNHDAMYWYRQDPGQGLRLIYYSQIVNDFQKGDIAEGYSVSREKKESFPLTVTSAQKNPTAFYLCASSIQGADEQYFGPGTRLTVT.

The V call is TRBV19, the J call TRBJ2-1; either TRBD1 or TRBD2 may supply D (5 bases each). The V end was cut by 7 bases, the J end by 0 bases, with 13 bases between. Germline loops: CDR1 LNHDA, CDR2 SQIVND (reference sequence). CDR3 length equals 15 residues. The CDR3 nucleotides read TGTGCCAGTACCATGGGACGCAGCTCCTACAATGAGCAGTTCTTC. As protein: CASTMGRSSYNEQFF.

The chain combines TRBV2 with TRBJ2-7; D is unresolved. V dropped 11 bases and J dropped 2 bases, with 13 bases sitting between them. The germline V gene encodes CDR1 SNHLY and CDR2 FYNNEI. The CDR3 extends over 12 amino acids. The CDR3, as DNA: TGTGCCGACGGGCCAAACCCCTACGAGCAGTACTTC. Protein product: CADGPNPYEQYF.

CDR3 residues: CASKFYYEQFF. Here the CDR3 DNA reads TGTGCCAGCAAGTTTTACTATGAGCAGTTCTTC. The chain links TRBV25-1 to TRBJ2-1, with D uncertain. V was cut by 7 bases and J by 8 bases, with 9 bases left in between. Germline-derived CDR1 and CDR2 are MGHDK and SYGVNS. The CDR3 covers 11 residues. Filled out from reference TRBV25-1 and TRBJ2-1, the complete variable domain reads EADIYQTPRYLVIGTGKKITLECSQTMGHDKMYWYQQDPGMELHLIHYSYGVNSTEKGDLSSESTVSRIRTEHFPLTLESARPSHTSQYLCASKFYYEQFFGPGTRLTVL.

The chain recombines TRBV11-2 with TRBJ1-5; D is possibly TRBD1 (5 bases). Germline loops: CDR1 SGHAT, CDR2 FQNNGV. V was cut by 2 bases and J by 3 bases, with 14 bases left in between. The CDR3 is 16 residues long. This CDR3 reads CASSLSFGAVNQPQHF. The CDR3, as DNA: TGTGCCAGCAGCTTATCGTTCGGGGCAGTCAATCAGCCCCAGCATTTT. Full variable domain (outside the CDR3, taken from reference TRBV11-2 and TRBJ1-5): EAGVAQSPRYKIIEKRQSVAFWCNPISGHATLYWYQQILGQGPKLLIQFQNNGVVDDSQLPKDRFSAERLKGVDSTLKIQPAKLEDSAVYLCASSLSFGAVNQPQHFGDGTRLSIL.

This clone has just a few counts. Here the CDR3 DNA reads TGTGCCAGCAGCCTAAAGAACGGCTACAATGAGCAGTTCTTC. It specifies CASSLKNGYNEQFF. The chain links TRBV5-4 to TRBJ2-1; no clear D. V lost 4 bases and J lost 3, with 11 bases in between. Germline CDR1 reads SGHNT; CDR2 reads YYREEE (reference sequence). The CDR3 is made up of 14 amino acids.

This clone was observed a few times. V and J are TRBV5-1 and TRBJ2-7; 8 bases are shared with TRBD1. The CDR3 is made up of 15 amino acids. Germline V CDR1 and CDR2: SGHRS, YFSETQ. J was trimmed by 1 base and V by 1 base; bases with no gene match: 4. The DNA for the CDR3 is TGCGCCAGCAGCTTGACAGGGGGGACATCCTACGAGCAGTACTTC. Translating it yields CASSLTGGTSYEQYF.

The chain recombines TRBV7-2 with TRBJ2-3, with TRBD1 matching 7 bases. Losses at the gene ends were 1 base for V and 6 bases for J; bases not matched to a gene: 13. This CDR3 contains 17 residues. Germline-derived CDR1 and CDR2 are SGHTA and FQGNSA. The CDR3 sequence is CASSLGGAQGIRDTQYF. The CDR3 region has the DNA TGTGCCAGCAGCTTAGGAGGCGCACAGGGGATTAGGGATACGCAGTATTTT.

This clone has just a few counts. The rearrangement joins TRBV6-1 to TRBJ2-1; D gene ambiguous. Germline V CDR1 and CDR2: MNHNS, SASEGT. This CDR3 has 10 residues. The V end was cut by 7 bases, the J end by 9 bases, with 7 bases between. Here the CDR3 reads CASKVAEQFF. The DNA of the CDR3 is TGTGCCAGCAAGGTTGCTGAGCAGTTCTTC.

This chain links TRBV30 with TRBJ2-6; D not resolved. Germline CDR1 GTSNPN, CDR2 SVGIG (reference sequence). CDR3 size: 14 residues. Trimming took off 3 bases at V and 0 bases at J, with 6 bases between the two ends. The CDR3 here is CAWRWPSGANVLTF. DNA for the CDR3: TGTGCCTGGAGATGGCCCTCTGGGGCCAACGTCCTGACTTTC. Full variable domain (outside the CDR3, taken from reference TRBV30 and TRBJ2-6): SQTIHQWPATLVQPVGSPLSLECTVEGTSNPNLYWYRQAAGRGLQLLFYSVGIGQISSEVPQNLSASRPQDRQFILSSKKLLLSDSGFYLCAWRWPSGANVLTFGAGSRLTVL.

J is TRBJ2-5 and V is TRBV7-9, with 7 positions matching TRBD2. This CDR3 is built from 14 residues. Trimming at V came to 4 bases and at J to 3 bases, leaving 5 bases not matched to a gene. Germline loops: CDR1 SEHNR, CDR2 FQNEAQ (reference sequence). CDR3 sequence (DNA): TGTGCCAGCAGCTATTTTGCGGGAGAAGAGACCCAGTACTTC. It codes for CASSYFAGEETQYF.

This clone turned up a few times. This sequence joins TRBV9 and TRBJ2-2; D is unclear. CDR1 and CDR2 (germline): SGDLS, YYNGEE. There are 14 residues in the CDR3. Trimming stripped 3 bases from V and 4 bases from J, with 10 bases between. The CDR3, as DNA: TGTGCCAGCAGCGCAGGAGCATCCACCGGGGAGCTGTTTTTT. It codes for CASSAGASTGELFF.

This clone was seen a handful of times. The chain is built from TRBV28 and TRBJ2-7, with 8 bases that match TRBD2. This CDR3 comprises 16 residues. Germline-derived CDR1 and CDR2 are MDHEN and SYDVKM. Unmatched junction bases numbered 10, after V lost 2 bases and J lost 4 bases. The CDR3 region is CASSLPPGASGYEQYF. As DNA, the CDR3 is TGTGCCAGCAGTTTACCGCCGGGTGCTAGCGGGTACGAGCAGTACTTC.

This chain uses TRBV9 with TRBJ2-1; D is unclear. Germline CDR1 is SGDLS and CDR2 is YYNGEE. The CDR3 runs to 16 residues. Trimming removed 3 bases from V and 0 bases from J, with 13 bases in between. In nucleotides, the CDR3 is TGTGCCAGCAGCGCCGGCCCTCCGAGCTCCTACAATGAGCAGTTCTTC. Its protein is CASSAGPPSSYNEQFF.

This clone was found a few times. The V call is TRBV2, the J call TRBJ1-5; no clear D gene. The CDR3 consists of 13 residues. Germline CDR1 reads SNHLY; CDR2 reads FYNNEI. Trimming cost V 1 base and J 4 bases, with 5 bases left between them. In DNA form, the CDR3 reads TGTGCCAGCAGTGAAGAACAGAATCAGCCCCAGCATTTT. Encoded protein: CASSEEQNQPQHF. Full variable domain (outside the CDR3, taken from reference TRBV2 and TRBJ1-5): EPEVTQTPSHQVTQMGQEVILRCVPISNHLYFYWYRQILGQKVEFLVSFYNNEISEKSEIFDDQFSVERPDGSNFTLKIRSTKLEDSAMYFCASSEEQNQPQHFGDGTRLSIL.

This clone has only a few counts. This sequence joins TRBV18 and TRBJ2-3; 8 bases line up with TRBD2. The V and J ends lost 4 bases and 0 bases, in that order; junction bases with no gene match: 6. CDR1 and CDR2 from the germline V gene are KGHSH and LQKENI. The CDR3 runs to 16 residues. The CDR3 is CASSRSGTSSTDTQYF. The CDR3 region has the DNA TGTGCCAGCTCACGGTCCGGGACTAGTAGCACAGATACGCAGTATTTT. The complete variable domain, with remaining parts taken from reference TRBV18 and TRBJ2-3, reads NAGVMQNPRHLVRRRGQEARLRCSPMKGHSHVYWYRQLPEEGLKFMVYLQKENIIDESGMPKERFSAEFPKEGPSILRIQQVVRGDSAAYFCASSRSGTSSTDTQYFGPGTRLTVL.

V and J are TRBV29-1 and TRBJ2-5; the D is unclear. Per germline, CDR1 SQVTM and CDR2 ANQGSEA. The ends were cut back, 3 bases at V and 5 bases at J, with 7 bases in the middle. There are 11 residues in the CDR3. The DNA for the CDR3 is TGCAGCGTTGATCAGAGGGAGACCCAGTACTTC. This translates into CSVDQRETQYF.

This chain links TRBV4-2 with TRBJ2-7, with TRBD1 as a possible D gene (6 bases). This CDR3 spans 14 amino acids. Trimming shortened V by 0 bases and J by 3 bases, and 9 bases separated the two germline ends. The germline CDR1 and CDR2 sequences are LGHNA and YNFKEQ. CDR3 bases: TGTGCCAGCAGCCAAGATGCAGGGGTCTACGAGCAGTACTTC. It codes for CASSQDAGVYEQYF.

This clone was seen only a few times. The CDR3, as DNA: TGTGCCAGCAGTTGGGACCCACGTGGGGGGAGCTCCTATAATTCACCCCTCCACTTT. This gives the protein CASSWDPRGGSSYNSPLHF. The V call is TRBV27, the J call TRBJ1-6; tentative D call: TRBD1 (5 bases). The V and J ends lost 4 bases and 0 bases respectively, with 19 bases between them. This CDR3 region has 19 residues. CDR1 is MNHEY and CDR2 is SMNVEV in the germline V gene (reference sequence).

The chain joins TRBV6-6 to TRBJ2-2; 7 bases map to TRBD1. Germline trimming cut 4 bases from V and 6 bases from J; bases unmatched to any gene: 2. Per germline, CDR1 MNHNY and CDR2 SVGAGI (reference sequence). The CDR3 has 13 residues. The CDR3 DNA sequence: TGTGCCAGCAGTTTGACAGGGCCCGGGGAGCTGTTTTTT. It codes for CASSLTGPGELFF.

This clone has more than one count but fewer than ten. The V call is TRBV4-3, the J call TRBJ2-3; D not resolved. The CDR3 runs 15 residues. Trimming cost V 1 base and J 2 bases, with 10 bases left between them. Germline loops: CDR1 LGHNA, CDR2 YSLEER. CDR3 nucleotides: TGCGCCAGCAGCCAAGCAACAGTGGACACAGATACGCAGTATTTT. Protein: CASSQATVDTDTQYF.

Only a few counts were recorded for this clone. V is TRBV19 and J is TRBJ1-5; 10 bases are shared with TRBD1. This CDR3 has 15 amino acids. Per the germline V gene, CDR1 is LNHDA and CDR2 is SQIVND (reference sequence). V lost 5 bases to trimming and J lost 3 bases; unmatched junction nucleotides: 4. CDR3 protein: CASSSGTGDNQPQHF. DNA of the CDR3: TGTGCCAGTAGTTCCGGGACAGGGGACAATCAGCCCCAGCATTTT.

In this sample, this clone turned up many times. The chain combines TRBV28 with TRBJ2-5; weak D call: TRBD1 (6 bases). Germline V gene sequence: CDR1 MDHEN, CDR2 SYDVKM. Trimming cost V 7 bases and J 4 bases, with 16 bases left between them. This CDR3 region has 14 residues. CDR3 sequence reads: CASTSTGSRETQYF. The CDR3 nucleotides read TGTGCCAGCACTTCTACAGGGTCAAGAGAGACCCAGTACTTC.

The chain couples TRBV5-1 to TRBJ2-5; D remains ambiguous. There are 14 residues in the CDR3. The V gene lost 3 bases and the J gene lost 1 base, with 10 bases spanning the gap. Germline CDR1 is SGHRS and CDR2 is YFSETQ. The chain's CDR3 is CASSSGTVQETQYF. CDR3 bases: TGCGCCAGCAGCTCCGGCACGGTCCAAGAGACCCAGTACTTC.

The CDR3 reads CAWNGGGGDTQYF. The CDR3 coding sequence is TGTGCCTGGAATGGGGGAGGCGGAGATACGCAGTATTTT. This chain uses TRBV30 with TRBJ2-3, with D tentatively TRBD2 (6 bases). The CDR3 is made up of 13 amino acids. Trimming removed 4 bases at V and 5 bases at J, with 13 bases between. Germline assignment: CDR1 GTSNPN and CDR2 SVGIG (reference sequence).

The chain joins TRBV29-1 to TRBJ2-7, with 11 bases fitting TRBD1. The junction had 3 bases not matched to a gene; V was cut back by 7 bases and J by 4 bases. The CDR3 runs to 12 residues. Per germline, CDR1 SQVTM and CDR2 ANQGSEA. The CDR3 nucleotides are TGCAGCGCTGGACAGGGGGCTTACGAGCAGTACTTC. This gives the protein CSAGQGAYEQYF.